Below, one T cell receptor (beta chain) is given with its context. The data are from a study of blood T cell repertoires in COVID-19. Across the whole study: Samples taken during acute and convalescent COVID-19 were collected in the United States, Italy and Spain. Sources were T cells, B-cell-depleted T cells, or PBMCs; the material itself was cDNA or gDNA.

In the source study's methods: By means of reference gene primer amplification, nucleated cell counts were estimated. Repertoires were generated with immunoSEQ multiplex PCR, while TCRdb's copy carries only in-frame clones and drops some. That table furnishes V, J and clone size, whereas the DNA furnished D and trimming. The table includes over 120,000 clones, just under 80% detected once. CDR3 size: 11 residues. V shed 5 bases and J shed 7 bases, with 6 bases lying between them. Germline V gene sequence: CDR1 MDHEN, CDR2 SYDVKM. V usage is TRBV28 and J usage is TRBJ2-1; no clear D. The material sequenced was peripheral blood. The origin of this receptor is a woman aged 55 to 70 with acute or convalescent COVID-19. The CDR3 DNA is TGTGCCAGCAGTGAGTGGAATGAGCAGTTCTTC. This translates into CASSEWNEQFF.